Listed below are T cell receptor beta chains from one sample, sequenced in a study of blood T cell repertoires in COVID-19. Produced via immunoSEQ multiplex PCR; TCRdb's table is partial and in-frame only. The sample consists of about 98,000 clones, 82% of them appearing once. The sequencing sample was made of peripheral blood. Source of these receptors: a man between 65 and 85 years old with active or convalescent COVID-19. Both conserved end residues are part of each CDR3. The order of the fields is D gene, J gene, V gene, clone size, CDR3 DNA, CDR3 protein. A D gene is named only where the DNA matches it firmly. Where a row states a size, it is once, few, many or the class of an expanded clone; other rows omit it.

.	TRBJ1-2	TRBV2	.	TGTGCCAGCAGGTCCCGGGAGAACTATGGCTACACCTTC	CASRSRENYGYTF
TRBD1	TRBJ1-4	TRBV3-1/TRBV3-2	.	TGTGCCAGCAAGGGGACAGGGACTTTGGAAAAACTGTTTTTT	CASKGTGTLEKLFF
.	TRBJ1-3	TRBV6-5	.	TGTGCCAGCAGAAGGACAGTTGGAAACACCATATATTTT	CASRRTVGNTIYF
TRBD1	TRBJ1-1	TRBV29-1	.	TGCAGCGGAATGGACAGGGGTTACACTGAAGCTTTCTTT	CSGMDRGYTEAFF
TRBD1	TRBJ2-7	TRBV6-2/TRBV6-3	.	TGTGCCAGCAGCCCGGTGAACAGGGGATCCTACGAGCAGTACTTC	CASSPVNRGSYEQYF
TRBD2	TRBJ2-5	TRBV19	.	TGTGCCAGTAGTATAGGAGGAGCGGGGAACCAAGAGACCCAGTACTTC	CASSIGGAGNQETQYF
TRBD2	TRBJ2-5	TRBV5-1	.	TGCGCCAGCAGCTTGGTTTCTAGCGGGGACGAGACCCAGTACTTC	CASSLVSSGDETQYF
.	TRBJ2-2	TRBV5-1	.	TGCGCCAGCACCGGAGGAGGTTCGAACACCGGGGAGCTGTTTTTT	CASTGGGSNTGELFF
.	TRBJ1-6	TRBV10-3	.	TGTGCCATCAGTGAAGATGAGGTGTCACCCCTCCACTTT	CAISEDEVSPLHF
TRBD1	TRBJ1-2	TRBV10-3	.	TGTGCCATCAGAGCACAGGGGGCGCGCGGCTACACCTTC	CAIRAQGARGYTF
.	TRBJ2-7	TRBV30	.	TGTGCCTGGGGAAAAACTGACTACTACGAGCAGTACTTC	CAWGKTDYYEQYF
.	TRBJ1-2	TRBV6-5	.	TGTGCCAGCTGGGGACTGGCGGAGGGCTACACCTTC	CASWGLAEGYTF
.	TRBJ2-7	TRBV9	.	TGTGCCAGCAGCGCCCAAAGTAGCGGACCCTACGAGCAGTACTTC	CASSAQSSGPYEQYF
TRBD1	TRBJ1-4	TRBV20-1	few	TGCAGTGCTAGTGACAGGGGGCACGAAAAACTGTTTTTT	CSASDRGHEKLFF
.	TRBJ2-6	TRBV7-9	.	TGTGCCAGCAGCTTCGAAACAGGGTTTGGGGCCAACGTCCTGACTTTC	CASSFETGFGANVLTF
.	TRBJ1-2	TRBV7-9	.	TGTGCCAGCAGCTTAGCGCGGACAAGCAACTATGGCTACACCTTC	CASSLARTSNYGYTF
TRBD1	TRBJ2-1	TRBV16	.	TGTGCCAGCAACGGACAGGGGCCATACAATGAGCAGTTCTTC	CASNGQGPYNEQFF
.	TRBJ2-1	TRBV5-6	.	TGTGCCAGCAGCGACCCGCGGGGGCTCTACGGCAATGAGCAGTTCTTC	CASSDPRGLYGNEQFF
.	TRBJ2-1	TRBV12-3/TRBV12-4	once	TGTGCCAGCAGTCTCGACCTCGACAACTCTCCGTTCTTC	CASSLDLDNSPFF
TRBD1	TRBJ1-6	TRBV18	.	TGTGCCAGCTCATCTCAGACAGGGGCGGATTCACCCCTCCACTTT	CASSSQTGADSPLHF
.	TRBJ1-5	TRBV2	.	TGTGCCGCCGGGGGGAGGGGGTCGGGTCAGCCCCAGCATTTT	CAAGGRGSGQPQHF
.	TRBJ2-1	TRBV5-1	.	TGCGCCAGCAGCTTGGGGTGGGGCGCCCGGAATGAGCAGTTCTTC	CASSLGWGARNEQFF
TRBD1	TRBJ1-2	TRBV6-5	.	TGTGCCAGCAGTTATACAGGGGTCCCAAACTATGGCTACACCTTC	CASSYTGVPNYGYTF
TRBD2	TRBJ2-2	TRBV3-1/TRBV3-2	once	TGTGCCAGCAGCCGCCGGGGACTAGCGGGGGGGCCAAGCACCGGGGAGCTGTTTTTT	CASSRRGLAGGPSTGELFF
TRBD2	TRBJ2-3	TRBV7-3	.	TGTGCCAGCAGCACAGGAGGGGGAACTAGCGGAGATACGCAGTATTTT	CASSTGGGTSGDTQYF
.	TRBJ1-2	TRBV3-1/TRBV3-2	.	TGTGCCAGCAGCCAAGAAGAGTGGGGGGGTTACTATGGCTACACCTTC	CASSQEEWGGYYGYTF
.	TRBJ2-6	TRBV10-3	.	TGTGCCATCAAGCCTTCCTCTGGGGCCAACGTCCTGACTTTC	CAIKPSSGANVLTF
.	TRBJ1-3	TRBV9	.	TGTGCCAGCAGCGTAGACGTGGGGGCGGATGGAAACACCATATATTTT	CASSVDVGADGNTIYF
.	TRBJ2-2	TRBV7-7	.	TGTGCTAGCAGCAACCGACAGGCCGGGGAGCTGTTTTTT	CASSNRQAGELFF
.	TRBJ2-3	TRBV7-9	.	TGTGCCAGCAGCTTGACAGGAACAGATACGCAGTATTTT	CASSLTGTDTQYF
TRBD1	TRBJ1-2	TRBV2	.	TGTGCCAGCAGCGGAGGGACAGTCAATGGCTACACCTTC	CASSGGTVNGYTF
.	TRBJ2-7	TRBV7-8	.	TGTGCCAGCAGCCCTCGGGGAGGCTCCCGTTTGGGTGGCGAGCAGTACTTC	CASSPRGGSRLGGEQYF
TRBD2	TRBJ2-1	TRBV30	.	TGTGCCTGGACCTTTCAGCGGGGGGGCCAGTTCTTC	CAWTFQRGGQFF
.	TRBJ2-5	TRBV6-6	.	TGTGCCAGCAGTTACGAGGCTTACCAAGAGACCCAGTACTTC	CASSYEAYQETQYF
TRBD2	TRBJ2-2	TRBV9	.	TGTGCCAGCAGCCCTAGCGGGGGGCCGACCGGGGAGCTGTTTTTT	CASSPSGGPTGELFF
.	TRBJ2-1	TRBV7-2	.	TGTGCCAGCAGACCCACGGGGATCAATGAGCAGTTCTTC	CASRPTGINEQFF
.	TRBJ1-1	TRBV5-4	.	TGTGCCAGCAGCTTGGCGGGTCAGTCACTCACTGAAGCTTTCTTT	CASSLAGQSLTEAFF
TRBD2	TRBJ2-5	TRBV24-1	.	TGTGCCACCAGTGATTCTAGCGGGGAGACCCAGTACTTC	CATSDSSGETQYF
TRBD1	TRBJ1-1	TRBV7-8	.	TGTGCCAGCAGCCCGACCGGGACAGCCTTGAACACTGAAGCTTTCTTT	CASSPTGTALNTEAFF
.	TRBJ2-7	TRBV6-5	.	TGTGCCAGCGGGGAGAGGGCCTACGAGCAGTACTTC	CASGERAYEQYF
TRBD1	TRBJ1-4	TRBV28	once	TGTGCCAGCAGCCCGGGACAGATAACTAATGAAAAACTGTTTTTT	CASSPGQITNEKLFF